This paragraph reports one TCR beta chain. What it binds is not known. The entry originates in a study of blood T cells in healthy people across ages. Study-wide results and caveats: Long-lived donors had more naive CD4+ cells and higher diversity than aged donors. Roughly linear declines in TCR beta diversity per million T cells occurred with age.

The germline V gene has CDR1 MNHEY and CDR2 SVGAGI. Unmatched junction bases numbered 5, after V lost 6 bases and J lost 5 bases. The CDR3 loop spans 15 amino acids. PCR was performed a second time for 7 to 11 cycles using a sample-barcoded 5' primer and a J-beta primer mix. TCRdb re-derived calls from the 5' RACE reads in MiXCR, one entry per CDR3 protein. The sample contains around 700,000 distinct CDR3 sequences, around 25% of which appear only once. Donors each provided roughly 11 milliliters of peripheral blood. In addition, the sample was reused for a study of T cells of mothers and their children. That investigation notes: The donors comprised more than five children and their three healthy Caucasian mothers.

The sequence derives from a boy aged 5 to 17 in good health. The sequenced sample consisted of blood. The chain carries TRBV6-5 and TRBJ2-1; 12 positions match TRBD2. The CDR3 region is CASRALAGGNNEQFF. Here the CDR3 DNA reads TGTGCCAGCAGGGCCCTAGCGGGGGGGAACAATGAGCAGTTCTTC.